Listed below are T cell receptor beta chains from one sample, sequenced in a study of Ad26.COV2.S vaccination and SARS-CoV-2 variants. The method was immunoSEQ multiplex PCR; TCRdb's version includes in-frame clones alone and lacks a portion of them. Found here are 300,000 to 500,000 clones, approximately 91% of them singletons; the top ten hold more than 3%. The sample in question was peripheral blood, obtained in a trial of Ad26.COV2.S vaccine versus placebo. These receptors came from a person between 18 and 65 years old who received the Ad26.COV2.S COVID-19 vaccine or a placebo. Each CDR3 is given with its conserved first and last residue. A D gene is named only where the DNA matches it firmly. The size field is filled for only some rows; it gives once, few, many or a size class.

clone size	D gene	V gene	J gene	CDR3 protein	CDR3 DNA
NA	NA	TRBV29-1	TRBJ1-3	CSVVSGESGNTIYF	TGCAGCGTTGTATCTGGGGAAAGTGGAAACACCATATATTTT
once	NA	TRBV7-8	TRBJ1-2	CASSSGSPGYGYTF	TGTGCCAGCAGCTCAGGGTCGCCAGGCTATGGCTACACCTTC
NA	TRBD1	TRBV4-1	TRBJ1-1	CASRHPGQIQNKTEAFF	TGCGCCAGCAGGCATCCGGGACAGATTCAGAATAAGACTGAAGCTTTCTTT
NA	NA	TRBV12-3/TRBV12-4	TRBJ1-5	CASSPSRGGSQHF	TGTGCCAGCAGTCCCTCCCGGGGGGGGTCCCAGCATTTT
NA	TRBD1	TRBV7-9	TRBJ2-1	CASSLFGTGNEQFF	TGTGCCAGCAGCTTATTCGGGACAGGCAATGAGCAGTTCTTC
few	TRBD1	TRBV19	TRBJ1-5	CASSRDRVFQPQHF	TGTGCCAGTAGCCGGGACAGGGTGTTCCAGCCCCAGCATTTT
NA	NA	TRBV14	TRBJ1-3	CASSQEGNRAGNTIYF	TGTGCCAGCAGCCAAGAAGGCAACAGGGCCGGAAACACCATATATTTT
NA	TRBD2	TRBV4-1	TRBJ2-7	CASSALAGGLSYEQYF	TGCGCCAGCAGCGCTCTAGCGGGGGGGCTGTCCTACGAGCAGTACTTC
few	NA	TRBV6-5	TRBJ1-6	CASSFHDSPLHF	TGTGCCAGCAGCTTCCACGATTCACCCCTCCACTTT
NA	NA	TRBV4-2	TRBJ2-3	CASSQDQEDTQYF	TGTGCCAGCAGCCAAGATCAGGAAGATACGCAGTATTTT
NA	TRBD1	TRBV3-1/TRBV3-2	TRBJ2-4	CASSQRQGYIQYF	TGTGCCAGCAGCCAACGACAGGGGTACATTCAGTACTTC
NA	TRBD1	TRBV19	TRBJ1-2	CASTSHRGDYGYTF	TGTGCCAGTACCTCGCACAGGGGGGACTATGGCTACACCTTC
NA	NA	TRBV19	TRBJ1-2	CASSRGDSIPYGYTF	TGTGCCAGTAGCCGAGGAGATTCGATACCCTATGGCTACACCTTC
NA	NA	TRBV11-2	TRBJ2-4	CASSLDRAQGNIQYF	TGTGCCAGCAGCTTAGATCGAGCGCAGGGAAACATTCAGTACTTC
few	TRBD2	TRBV7-2	TRBJ2-3	CASSLNGGSDTQYF	TGTGCCAGCAGCTTGAACGGGGGGTCAGATACGCAGTATTTT
NA	NA	TRBV6-5	TRBJ2-7	CASQGGLNYEQYF	TGTGCCAGCCAGGGGGGACTTAACTACGAGCAGTACTTC
NA	NA	TRBV2	TRBJ2-7	CASSEGQPPYEQYF	TGTGCCAGCAGTGAGGGGCAGCCGCCCTACGAGCAGTACTTC
NA	NA	TRBV2	TRBJ1-2	CASRTAYGYTF	TGTGCCAGCAGGACAGCCTATGGCTACACCTTC
once	NA	TRBV15	TRBJ2-1	CATSRDRGFHNEQFF	TGTGCCACCAGCAGAGATCGGGGGTTCCACAATGAGCAGTTCTTC
NA	TRBD1	TRBV5-1	TRBJ1-6	CASSLDAAGGSSPLHF	TGCGCCAGCAGCTTGGACGCGGCAGGGGGGAGTTCACCCCTCCACTTT
NA	TRBD1	TRBV7-9	TRBJ2-1	CASTPRQGTYNEQFF	TGTGCCAGCACTCCTCGACAGGGGACCTACAATGAGCAGTTCTTC
NA	NA	TRBV7-9	TRBJ1-4	CASSFSGLGEKLFF	TGTGCCAGCAGCTTTTCGGGTTTAGGGGAAAAACTGTTTTTT
NA	NA	TRBV6-6	TRBJ1-2	CASSNLRDGYTF	TGTGCCAGCAGCAACCTTAGGGATGGCTACACCTTC
NA	NA	TRBV19	TRBJ1-1	CASSIDDILNTEAFF	TGTGCCAGTAGTATAGATGACATATTGAACACTGAAGCTTTCTTT
NA	NA	TRBV30	TRBJ1-2	CAWKVGGSYGYTF	TGTGCCTGGAAAGTAGGGGGTTCTTATGGCTACACCTTC
NA	TRBD2	TRBV11-2	TRBJ2-3	CASSHWGLAGRTDTQYF	TGTGCCAGCAGCCACTGGGGACTAGCGGGCCGCACAGATACGCAGTATTTT
NA	NA	TRBV27	TRBJ1-1	CASSLKSANTEAFF	TGTGCCAGCAGTTTAAAGTCGGCCAACACTGAAGCTTTCTTT
NA	NA	TRBV5-1	TRBJ2-3	CASSLGGGGGTDTQYF	TGCGCCAGCAGCCTGGGGGGCGGAGGTGGCACAGATACGCAGTATTTT
NA	TRBD1	TRBV6-5	TRBJ1-6	CASSYDRVGGMALHF	TGTGCCAGCAGTTACGACAGGGTCGGTGGGATGGCCCTCCACTTT
NA	TRBD1	TRBV27	TRBJ2-6	CASSSGTGGSLSGANVLTF	TGTGCCAGCAGTTCTGGGACAGGGGGATCTTTGTCTGGGGCCAACGTCCTGACTTTC
once	NA	TRBV25-1	TRBJ1-6	CASTGPFNSPLHF	TGTGCCAGCACAGGGCCCTTTAATTCACCCCTCCACTTT